This T cell receptor (beta chain) was recorded in a study of spatial heterogeneity in lung cancer. Background on the study: Sequencing consistently turned up more beta-chain sequences than alpha-chain sequences.

General study findings and limits: Circulating ubiquitous expanded tumor TCRs were observed more frequently at resection than at follow-up.

Each CDR3 protein gets one entry after TCRdb re-called the 5' RACE reads with MiXCR. The repertoire holds some 38,000 distinct CDR3 sequences, around 7.5% seen once, with under 30% in the top ten. This clonotype came up many times. Antigen: not known. The time point was: sample taken at primary tumor resection. The donor population consisted of approximately 70 patients with untreated, early-stage non-small cell lung cancer. Unsorted samples of tumor, nontumor lung or frozen PBMC had their whole RNA sequenced. Sequenced material: PBMCs, taken at surgery. The sequence derives from a male donor with early-stage non-small cell lung cancer.

The CDR3 DNA reads TGTGCCAGCCAAGTCGGTGTTGGAAACACCATATATTTT. Amino acid sequence: CASQVGVGNTIYF. This sequence joins TRBV12-3 or TRBV12-4 and TRBJ1-3; D is unresolved. CDR3 length equals 13 residues. V was trimmed by 8 bases and J by 3 bases, leaving 11 bases between them.